This is a list of T cell receptor beta chains from one sample in a study of T cells in Graves' hyperthyroidism and ophthalmopathy. TCRdb re-called the multiplex PCR reads with MiXCR, one entry per CDR3 protein. The sample holds about 96,000 distinct CDR3 sequences, roughly 56% seen once. Input material: blood. These receptors came from a woman aged 40 to 50 with Graves' hyperthyroidism. The conserved cysteine and the conserved F or W are not part of the CDR3 here. The D gene is left open where the match is weak. Expanded clones get a size class; other rows say once, few or many, or leave the size out.

V gene	clone size	J gene	D gene	CDR3 protein
TRBV2	few	TRBJ2-7	-	ASSVSAEGRFGEQY
TRBV20-1	-	TRBJ2-5	TRBD2	SAVLAGGPDQETQY
TRBV29-1	few	TRBJ2-2	TRBD1	SVAGTDNTGELF
TRBV7-6	many	TRBJ2-7	TRBD2	ASSLEAGGRYEQY
TRBV7-8	-	TRBJ2-7	-	ASSPGRPGTLAEQY
TRBV4-1	-	TRBJ2-5	TRBD2	ASSQVGLAVQETQY
TRBV9	-	TRBJ1-3	-	ASSPSGGTGNTIY
TRBV6-5	many	TRBJ2-3	-	ASSVSLGTDTQY
TRBV7-2	-	TRBJ2-7	TRBD2	ASSLVLAGVHEQY
TRBV5-8	many	TRBJ2-7	-	ASSSTGLTYEQY
TRBV9	-	TRBJ1-6	TRBD1	ASSASREGTGVFAPLH
TRBV15	-	TRBJ1-1	TRBD1	ATSSSYTGVAEAF
TRBV20-1	-	TRBJ1-5	-	SERTMGDGGQPQH
TRBV10-3	once	TRBJ2-5	TRBD1	ATVPGQRQETQY
TRBV12-3/TRBV12-4	-	TRBJ1-2	TRBD1	ASSLGDRISGYT
TRBV29-1	-	TRBJ1-2	TRBD1	SAGQGGSGYT
TRBV5-5	many	TRBJ2-5	TRBD1	ASSMTGGFGETQY
TRBV10-3	-	TRBJ2-5	TRBD1	AISELTGVQETQY
TRBV10-3	medium-sized	TRBJ2-3	-	AISESVSPDTQY
TRBV5-8	-	TRBJ2-5	TRBD1	ASSSGTGAGGETQY
TRBV5-1	-	TRBJ2-7	TRBD1	ASSGTGLEQY
TRBV20-1	many	TRBJ1-2	-	SALEVRANYGYT
TRBV4-1	many	TRBJ1-5	-	ASSQEVGGNQPQH
TRBV7-9	-	TRBJ1-1	-	ASSPSGGVTEAF
TRBV5-1	many	TRBJ2-7	-	ASSFAGGTYEQY
TRBV6-2/TRBV6-3	few	TRBJ2-7	-	ASSYELPPYEQY
TRBV5-1	many	TRBJ2-3	-	ASSSGTSTDTQY
TRBV7-2	many	TRBJ1-1	-	ASSQHSPMNTEAF
TRBV20-1	-	TRBJ2-7	TRBD1	SAGTGIYEQY
TRBV7-2	few	TRBJ1-1	TRBD1	ASSQPGQGNTEAF
TRBV7-2	-	TRBJ2-2	TRBD2	ASSRTSGRGITGELF
TRBV7-8	-	TRBJ2-5	TRBD2	ASSYGLAGQETQY
TRBV7-9	-	TRBJ1-5	TRBD1	ASSSDRGSNQPQH
TRBV7-9	many	TRBJ1-4	-	ASSSRSSELF
TRBV12-3/TRBV12-4	-	TRBJ1-3	-	ASSQYSSGNTIY
TRBV10-3	-	TRBJ1-2	-	AISPGGEDYGYT
TRBV10-3	-	TRBJ1-2	TRBD1	AISERDRVSGYT
TRBV20-1	few	TRBJ1-5	TRBD1	SAQGQGAGYEH
TRBV7-2	many	TRBJ2-7	-	ASSLVLFGTPGEQY
TRBV7-9	many	TRBJ1-2	-	ASSLEGGRVYGYT
TRBV20-1	-	TRBJ2-3	TRBD2	SASLTSGITDTQY
TRBV10-2	-	TRBJ1-5	-	ASRAGNPLGSNQPQH
TRBV7-9	-	TRBJ2-5	TRBD2	ASSQVNSAGGLQETQH
TRBV7-3	once	TRBJ2-3	TRBD2	ASSFGTSGIIDTQY
TRBV2	-	TRBJ2-3	-	ASSAPGRGKWGTDTQY
TRBV6-6	-	TRBJ2-5	TRBD1	ASPGQGGETQY
TRBV5-4	-	TRBJ1-4	-	ASSSAPGSEKLF
TRBV29-1	few	TRBJ1-1	TRBD1	SVPGDRATEAF
TRBV7-9	many	TRBJ2-1	-	ASSPGAAYNEQF
TRBV9	many	TRBJ1-2	TRBD1	ASSVLQGAVGGYT
TRBV7-6	many	TRBJ2-3	-	ASSLGRANTQY
TRBV19	-	TRBJ1-1	-	ALGSQAEAF
TRBV4-1	-	TRBJ1-5	-	ASSPAPNQPQH
TRBV25-1	many	TRBJ1-2	-	ASKDSYGYT
TRBV24-1	-	TRBJ1-2	-	ATSDSKTSGGSGYT